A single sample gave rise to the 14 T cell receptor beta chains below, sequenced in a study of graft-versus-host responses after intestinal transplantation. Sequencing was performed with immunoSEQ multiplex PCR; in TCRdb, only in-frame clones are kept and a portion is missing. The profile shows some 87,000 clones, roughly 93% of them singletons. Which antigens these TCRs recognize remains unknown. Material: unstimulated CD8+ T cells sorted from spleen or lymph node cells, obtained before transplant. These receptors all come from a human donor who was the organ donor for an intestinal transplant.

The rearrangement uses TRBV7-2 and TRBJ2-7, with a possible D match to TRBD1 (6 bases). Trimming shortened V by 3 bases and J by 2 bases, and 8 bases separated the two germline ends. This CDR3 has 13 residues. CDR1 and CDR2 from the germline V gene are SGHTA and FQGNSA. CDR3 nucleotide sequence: TGTGCCAGCAGCTTCAGGGGTGCCTACGAGCAGTACTTC. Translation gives CASSFRGAYEQYF.

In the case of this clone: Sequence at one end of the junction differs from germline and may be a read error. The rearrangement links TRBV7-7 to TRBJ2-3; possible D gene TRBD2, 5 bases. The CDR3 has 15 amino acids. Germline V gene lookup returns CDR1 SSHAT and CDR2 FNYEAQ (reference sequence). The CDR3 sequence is CASSLGSYGADTQYF. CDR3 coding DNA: TGTGCTAGCAGCTTGGGGAGCTATGGGGCAGATACGCAGTATTTT.

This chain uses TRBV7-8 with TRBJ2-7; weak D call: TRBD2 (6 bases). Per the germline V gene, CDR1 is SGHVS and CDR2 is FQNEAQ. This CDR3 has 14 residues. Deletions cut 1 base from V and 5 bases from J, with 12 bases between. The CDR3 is CASSLVRDSDEQYF. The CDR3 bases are TGTGCCAGCAGCTTAGTCAGGGACTCGGACGAGCAGTACTTC.

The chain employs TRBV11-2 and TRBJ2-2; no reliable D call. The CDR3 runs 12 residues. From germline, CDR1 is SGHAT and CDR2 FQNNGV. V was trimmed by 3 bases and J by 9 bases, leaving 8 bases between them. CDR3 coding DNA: TGTGCCAGCAGCTTCACTCGCCGGGAGCTGTTTTTT. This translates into CASSFTRRELFF.

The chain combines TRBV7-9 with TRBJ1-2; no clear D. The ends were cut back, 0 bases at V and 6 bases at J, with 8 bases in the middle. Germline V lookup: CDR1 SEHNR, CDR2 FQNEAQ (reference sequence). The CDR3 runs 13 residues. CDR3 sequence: CASSLALPDGYTF. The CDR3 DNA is TGTGCCAGCAGCTTAGCGTTACCAGATGGCTACACCTTC.

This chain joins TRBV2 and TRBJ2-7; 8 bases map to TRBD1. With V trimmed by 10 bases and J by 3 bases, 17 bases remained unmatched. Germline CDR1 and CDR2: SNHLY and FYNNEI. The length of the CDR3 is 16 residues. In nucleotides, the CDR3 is TGTGCCATATCGACAGGGGCGGGGTTGGGCCACTACGAGCAGTACTTC. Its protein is CAISTGAGLGHYEQYF.

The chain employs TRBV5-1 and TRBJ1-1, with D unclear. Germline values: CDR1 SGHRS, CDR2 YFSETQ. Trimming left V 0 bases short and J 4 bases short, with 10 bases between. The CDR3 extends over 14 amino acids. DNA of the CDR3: TGCGCCAGCAGCTTGGAGGGAGGATCCACTGAAGCTTTCTTT. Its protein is CASSLEGGSTEAFF.

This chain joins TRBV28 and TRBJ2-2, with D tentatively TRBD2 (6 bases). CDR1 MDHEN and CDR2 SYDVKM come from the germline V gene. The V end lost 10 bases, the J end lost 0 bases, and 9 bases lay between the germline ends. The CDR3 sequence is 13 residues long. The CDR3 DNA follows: TGTGCCATGGAGGGATCGAACACCGGGGAGCTGTTTTTT. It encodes CAMEGSNTGELFF.

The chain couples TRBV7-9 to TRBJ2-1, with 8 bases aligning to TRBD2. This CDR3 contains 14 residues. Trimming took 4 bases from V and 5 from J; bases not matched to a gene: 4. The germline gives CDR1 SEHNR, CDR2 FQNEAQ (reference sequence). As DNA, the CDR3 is TGTGCCAGCAGCTCGGGGGGGAGGGACAATGAGCAGTTCTTC. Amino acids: CASSSGGRDNEQFF.

The CDR3 loop reads CASSYSQAETQYF. Here the CDR3 DNA reads TGTGCCAGCAGTTACTCACAGGCGGAGACCCAGTACTTC. V is TRBV6-6 and J is TRBJ2-5; weak D call: TRBD1 (5 bases). In germline, CDR1 is MNHNY, CDR2 SVGAGI (reference sequence). The length of the CDR3 is 13 residues. V lost 0 bases, J lost 5 bases, and 7 bases lay in between.

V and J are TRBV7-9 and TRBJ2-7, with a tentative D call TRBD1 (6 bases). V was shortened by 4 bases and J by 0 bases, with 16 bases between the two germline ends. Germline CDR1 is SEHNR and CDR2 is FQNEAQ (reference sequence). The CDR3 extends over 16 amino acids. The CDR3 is CASSSPKGESSYEQYF. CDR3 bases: TGTGCCAGCAGCTCCCCTAAGGGGGAAAGCTCCTACGAGCAGTACTTC.

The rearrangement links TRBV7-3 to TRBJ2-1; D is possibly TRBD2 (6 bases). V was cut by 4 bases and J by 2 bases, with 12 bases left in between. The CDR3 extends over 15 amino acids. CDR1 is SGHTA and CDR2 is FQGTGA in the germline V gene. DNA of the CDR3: TGTGCCAGCAGCTCCCTAGCGAGACCCTACAATGAGCAGTTCTTC. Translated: CASSSLARPYNEQFF.

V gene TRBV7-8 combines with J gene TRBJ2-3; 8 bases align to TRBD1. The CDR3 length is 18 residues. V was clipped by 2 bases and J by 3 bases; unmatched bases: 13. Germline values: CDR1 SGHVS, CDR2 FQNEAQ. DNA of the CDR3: TGTGCCAGCAGCTTAATAAGGGGGGCGACAGGGGATACAGATACGCAGTATTTT. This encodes CASSLIRGATGDTDTQYF.

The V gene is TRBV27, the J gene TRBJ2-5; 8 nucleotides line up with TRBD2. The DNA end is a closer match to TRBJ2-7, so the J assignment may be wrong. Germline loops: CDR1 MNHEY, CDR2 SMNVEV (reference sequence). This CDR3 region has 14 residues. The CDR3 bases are TGTGCCAGCAGTTTTGTTAGCGGGGCCTACGAGCAGTACTTC. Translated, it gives CASSFVSGAYEQYF.